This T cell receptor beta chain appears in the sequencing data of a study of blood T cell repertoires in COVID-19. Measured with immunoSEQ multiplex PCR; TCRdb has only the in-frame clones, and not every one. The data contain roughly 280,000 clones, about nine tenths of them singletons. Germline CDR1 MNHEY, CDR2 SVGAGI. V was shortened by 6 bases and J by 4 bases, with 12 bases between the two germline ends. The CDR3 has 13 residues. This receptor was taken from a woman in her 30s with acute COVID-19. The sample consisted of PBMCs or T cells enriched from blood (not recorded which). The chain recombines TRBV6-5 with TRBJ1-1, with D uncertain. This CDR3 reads CASRIRRFTEAFF. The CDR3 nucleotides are TGTGCCAGCAGAATTAGGAGATTCACTGAAGCTTTCTTT.